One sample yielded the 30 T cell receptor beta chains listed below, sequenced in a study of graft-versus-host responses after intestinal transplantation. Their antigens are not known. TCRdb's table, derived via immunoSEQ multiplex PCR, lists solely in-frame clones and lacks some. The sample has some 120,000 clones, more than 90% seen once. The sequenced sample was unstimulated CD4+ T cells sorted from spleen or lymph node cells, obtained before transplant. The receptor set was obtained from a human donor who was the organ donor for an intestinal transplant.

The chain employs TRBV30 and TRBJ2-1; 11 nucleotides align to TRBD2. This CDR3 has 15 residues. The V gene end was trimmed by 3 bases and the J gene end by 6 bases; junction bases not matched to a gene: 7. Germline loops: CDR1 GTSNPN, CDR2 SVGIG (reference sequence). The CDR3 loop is CAWRLAGGWGNEQFF. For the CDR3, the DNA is TGTGCCTGGAGGCTAGCGGGAGGATGGGGCAATGAGCAGTTCTTC.

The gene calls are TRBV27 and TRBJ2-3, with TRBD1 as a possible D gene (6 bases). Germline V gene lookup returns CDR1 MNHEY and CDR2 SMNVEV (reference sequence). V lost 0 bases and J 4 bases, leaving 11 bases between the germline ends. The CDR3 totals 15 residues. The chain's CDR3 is CASSLSTGLADTQYF. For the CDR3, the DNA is TGTGCCAGCAGTTTATCAACAGGGCTGGCAGATACGCAGTATTTT.

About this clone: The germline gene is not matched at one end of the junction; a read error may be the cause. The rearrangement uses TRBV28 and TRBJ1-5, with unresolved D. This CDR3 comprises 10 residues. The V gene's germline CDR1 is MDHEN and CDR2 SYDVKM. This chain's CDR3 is CASGFQPQHF. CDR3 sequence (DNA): TGTGCCAGCGGTTTTCAACCCCAGCATTTT.

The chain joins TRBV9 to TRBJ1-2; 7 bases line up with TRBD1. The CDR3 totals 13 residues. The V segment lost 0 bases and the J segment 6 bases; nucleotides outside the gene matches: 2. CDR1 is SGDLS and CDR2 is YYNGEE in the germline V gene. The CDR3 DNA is TGTGCCAGCAGCGTAGCGACAGGGAATGGCTACACCTTC. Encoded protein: CASSVATGNGYTF.

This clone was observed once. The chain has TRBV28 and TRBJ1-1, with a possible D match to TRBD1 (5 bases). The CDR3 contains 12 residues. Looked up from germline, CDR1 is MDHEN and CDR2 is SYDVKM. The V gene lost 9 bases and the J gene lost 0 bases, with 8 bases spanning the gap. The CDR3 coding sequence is TGTGCCAGTCGACAGCTGAACACTGAAGCTTTCTTT. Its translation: CASRQLNTEAFF. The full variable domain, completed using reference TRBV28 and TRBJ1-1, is DVKVTQSSRYLVKRTGEKVFLECVQDMDHENMFWYRQDPGLGLRLIYFSYDVKMKEKGDIPEGYSVSREKKERFSLILESASTNQTSMYLCASRQLNTEAFFGQGTRLTVV.

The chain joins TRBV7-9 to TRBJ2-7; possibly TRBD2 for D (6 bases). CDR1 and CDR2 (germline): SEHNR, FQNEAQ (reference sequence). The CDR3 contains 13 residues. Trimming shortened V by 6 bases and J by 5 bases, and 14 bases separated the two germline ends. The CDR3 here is CASSLLARHEQYF. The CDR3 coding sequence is TGTGCCAGCAGTTTGCTAGCGCGTCACGAGCAGTACTTC.

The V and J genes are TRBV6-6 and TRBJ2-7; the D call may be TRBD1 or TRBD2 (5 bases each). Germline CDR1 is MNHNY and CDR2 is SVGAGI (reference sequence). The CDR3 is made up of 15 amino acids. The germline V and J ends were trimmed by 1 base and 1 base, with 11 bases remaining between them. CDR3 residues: CASSYFGAGSYEQYF. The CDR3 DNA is TGTGCCAGCAGTTACTTCGGGGCCGGGTCCTACGAGCAGTACTTC.

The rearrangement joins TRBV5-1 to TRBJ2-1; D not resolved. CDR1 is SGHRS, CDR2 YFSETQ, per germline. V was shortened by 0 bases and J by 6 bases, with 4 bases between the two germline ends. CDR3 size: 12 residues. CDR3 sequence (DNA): TGCGCCAGCAGCTTGGGCGCCAATGAGCAGTTCTTC. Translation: CASSLGANEQFF.

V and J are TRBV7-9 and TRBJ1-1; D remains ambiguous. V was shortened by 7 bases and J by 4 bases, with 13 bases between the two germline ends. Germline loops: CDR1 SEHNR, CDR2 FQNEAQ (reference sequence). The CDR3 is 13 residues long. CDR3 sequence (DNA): TGTGCCAGCATGCCTCTGGGCGGCACTGAAGCTTTCTTT. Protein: CASMPLGGTEAFF.

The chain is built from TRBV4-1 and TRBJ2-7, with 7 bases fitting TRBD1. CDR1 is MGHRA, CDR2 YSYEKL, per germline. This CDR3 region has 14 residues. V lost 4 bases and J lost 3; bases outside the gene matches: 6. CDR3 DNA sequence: TGCGCCAGCAGCCCACAACAGGGGAGCTACGAGCAGTACTTC. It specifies CASSPQQGSYEQYF.

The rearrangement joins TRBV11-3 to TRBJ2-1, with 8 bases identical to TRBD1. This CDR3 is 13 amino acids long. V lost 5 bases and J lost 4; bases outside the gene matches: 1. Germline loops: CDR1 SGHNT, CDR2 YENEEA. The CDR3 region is CASSRQGYNEQFF. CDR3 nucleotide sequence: TGTGCCAGCAGCAGACAGGGGTACAATGAGCAGTTCTTC.

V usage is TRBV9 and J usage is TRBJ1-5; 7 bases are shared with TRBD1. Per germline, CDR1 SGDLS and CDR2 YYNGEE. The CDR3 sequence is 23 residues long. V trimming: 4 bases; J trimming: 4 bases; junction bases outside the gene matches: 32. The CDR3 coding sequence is TGTGCCAGCAGCCCTCATACCAAGGGGTCCCGAAGGGGGCTATTTTTTCCGAATCAGCCCCAGCATTTT. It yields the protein CASSPHTKGSRRGLFFPNQPQHF.

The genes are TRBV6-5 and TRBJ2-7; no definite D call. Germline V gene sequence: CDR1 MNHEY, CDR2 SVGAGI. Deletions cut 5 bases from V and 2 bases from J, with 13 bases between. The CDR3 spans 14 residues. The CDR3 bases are TGTGCCAGCAGTGAATCGACCGCTCCCTACGAGCAGTACTTC. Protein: CASSESTAPYEQYF.

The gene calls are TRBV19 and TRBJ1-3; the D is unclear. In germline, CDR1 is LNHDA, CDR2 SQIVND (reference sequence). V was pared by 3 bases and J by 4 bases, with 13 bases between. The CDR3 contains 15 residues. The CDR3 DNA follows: TGTGCCAGTAGTATCGGGGTTTCTGACGGAAACACCATATATTTT. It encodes CASSIGVSDGNTIYF.

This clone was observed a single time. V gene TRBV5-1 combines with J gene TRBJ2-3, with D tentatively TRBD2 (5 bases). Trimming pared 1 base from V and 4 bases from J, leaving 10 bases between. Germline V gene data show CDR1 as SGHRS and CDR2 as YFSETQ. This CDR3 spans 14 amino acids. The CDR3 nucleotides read TGCGCCAGCAGCTTGTACCGGGATTCAGATACGCAGTATTTT. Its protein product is CASSLYRDSDTQYF.

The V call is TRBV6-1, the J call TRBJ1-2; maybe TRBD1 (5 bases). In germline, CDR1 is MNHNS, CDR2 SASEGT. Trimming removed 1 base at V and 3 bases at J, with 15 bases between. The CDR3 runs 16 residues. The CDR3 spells CASSEGLGEQYYGYTF. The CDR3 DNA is TGTGCCAGCAGTGAAGGTTTGGGGGAGCAGTACTATGGCTACACCTTC.

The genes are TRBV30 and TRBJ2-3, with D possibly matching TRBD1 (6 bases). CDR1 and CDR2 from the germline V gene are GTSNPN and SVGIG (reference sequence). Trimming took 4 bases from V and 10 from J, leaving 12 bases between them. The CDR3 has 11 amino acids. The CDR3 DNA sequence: TGTGCCTGGAAACAGGGAATCGCGCAGTATTTT. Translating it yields CAWKQGIAQYF.

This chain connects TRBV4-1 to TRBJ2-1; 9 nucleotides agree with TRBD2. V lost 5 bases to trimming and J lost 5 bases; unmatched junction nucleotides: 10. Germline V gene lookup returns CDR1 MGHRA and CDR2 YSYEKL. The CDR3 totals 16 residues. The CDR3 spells CASSSPGTSSNNEQFF. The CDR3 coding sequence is TGCGCCAGCAGCTCTCCCGGGACTAGCAGCAACAATGAGCAGTTCTTC.

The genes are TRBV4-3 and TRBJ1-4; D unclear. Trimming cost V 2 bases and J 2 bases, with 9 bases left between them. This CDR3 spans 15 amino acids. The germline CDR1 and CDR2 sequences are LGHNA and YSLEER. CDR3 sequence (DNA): TGCGCCAGCAGCCAATTTGTAGCGACTAATGAAAAACTGTTTTTT. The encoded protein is CASSQFVATNEKLFF.

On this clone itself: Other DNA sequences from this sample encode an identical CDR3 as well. Written as DNA, the CDR3 is TGTGCCAGCAGTTACTCTTGGGACCAGCCCCAGCATTTT. The encoded protein is CASSYSWDQPQHF. V is TRBV6-6 and J is TRBJ1-5; D is perhaps TRBD1 (5 bases). The CDR3 totals 13 residues. Germline V lookup: CDR1 MNHNY, CDR2 SVGAGI (reference sequence). V gave up 0 bases and J gave up 7 bases, with 7 bases separating them.

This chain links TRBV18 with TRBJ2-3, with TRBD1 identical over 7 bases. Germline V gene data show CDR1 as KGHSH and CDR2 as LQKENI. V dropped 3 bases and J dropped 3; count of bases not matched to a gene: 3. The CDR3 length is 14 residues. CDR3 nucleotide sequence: TGTGCCAGCTCACCTGGGACAGTTACAGATACGCAGTATTTT. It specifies CASSPGTVTDTQYF.

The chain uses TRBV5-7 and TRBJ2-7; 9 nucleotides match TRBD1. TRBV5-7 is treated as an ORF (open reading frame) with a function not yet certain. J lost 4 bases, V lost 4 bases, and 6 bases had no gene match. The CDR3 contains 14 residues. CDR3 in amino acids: CASSPRDREYEQYF. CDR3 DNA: TGTGCCAGCAGCCCCCGGGACAGGGAGTACGAGCAGTACTTC.

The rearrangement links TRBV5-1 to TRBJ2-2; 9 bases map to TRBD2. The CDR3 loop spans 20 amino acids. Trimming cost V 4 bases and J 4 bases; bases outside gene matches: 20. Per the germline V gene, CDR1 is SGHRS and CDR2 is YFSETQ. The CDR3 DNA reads TGCGCCAGCAGCCCCCCGCCGTGGGCTAGCGGGACATCGGGCACCGGGGAGCTGTTTTTT. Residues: CASSPPPWASGTSGTGELFF.

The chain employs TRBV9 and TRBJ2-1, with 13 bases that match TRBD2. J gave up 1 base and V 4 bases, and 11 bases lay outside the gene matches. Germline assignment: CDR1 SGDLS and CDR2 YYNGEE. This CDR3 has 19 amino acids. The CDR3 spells CASSKGLAGLPGSYNEQFF. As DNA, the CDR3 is TGTGCCAGCAGCAAGGGACTAGCGGGACTACCCGGGTCCTACAATGAGCAGTTCTTC.

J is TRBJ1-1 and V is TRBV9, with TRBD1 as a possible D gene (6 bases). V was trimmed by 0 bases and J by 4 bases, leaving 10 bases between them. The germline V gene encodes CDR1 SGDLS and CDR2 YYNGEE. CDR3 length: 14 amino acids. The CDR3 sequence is CASSVAGVGTEAFF. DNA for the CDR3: TGTGCCAGCAGCGTAGCAGGGGTCGGCACTGAAGCTTTCTTT.

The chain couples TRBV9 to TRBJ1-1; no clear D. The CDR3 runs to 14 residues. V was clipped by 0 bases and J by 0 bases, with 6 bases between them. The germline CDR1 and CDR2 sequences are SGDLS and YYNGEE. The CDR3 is CASSVGVLNTEAFF. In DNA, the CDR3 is TGTGCCAGCAGCGTAGGGGTTTTGAACACTGAAGCTTTCTTT.

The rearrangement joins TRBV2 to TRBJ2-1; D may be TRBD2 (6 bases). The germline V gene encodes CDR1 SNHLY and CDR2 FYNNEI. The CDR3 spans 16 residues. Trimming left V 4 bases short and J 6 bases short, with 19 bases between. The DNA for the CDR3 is TGTGCCAGCAGTGCGGACTGGACTAACCTAGGCAATGAGCAGTTCTTC. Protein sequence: CASSADWTNLGNEQFF.

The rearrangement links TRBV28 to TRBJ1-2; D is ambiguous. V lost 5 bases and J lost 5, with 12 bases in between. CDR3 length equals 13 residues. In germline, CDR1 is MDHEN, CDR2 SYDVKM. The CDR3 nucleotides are TGTGCCAGCAGTGCGCGGACCGCGTATGGCTACACCTTC. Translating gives CASSARTAYGYTF.

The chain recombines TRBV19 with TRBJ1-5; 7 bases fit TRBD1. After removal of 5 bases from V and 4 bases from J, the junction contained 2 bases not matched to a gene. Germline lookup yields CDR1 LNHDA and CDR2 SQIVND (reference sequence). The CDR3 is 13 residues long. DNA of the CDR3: TGTGCCAGTAGTTTGGACAGGAATCAGCCCCAGCATTTT. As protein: CASSLDRNQPQHF.

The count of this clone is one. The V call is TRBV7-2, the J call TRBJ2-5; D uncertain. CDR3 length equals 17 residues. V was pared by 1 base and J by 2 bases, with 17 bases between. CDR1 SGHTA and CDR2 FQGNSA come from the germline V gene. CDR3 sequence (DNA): TGTGCCAGCAGCTTAGGGATTGGTGGAGTGCGGCAAGAGACCCAGTACTTC. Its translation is CASSLGIGGVRQETQYF.